This entry describes one T cell receptor beta chain. The antigen remains unidentified. The data belong to a study of T-cell memory formation after mild COVID-19. Whole-study findings and limits: The CD4+ clones that contracted clustered mainly within CM and EM, and the CD8+ clones concentrated in EMRA.

TCRdb independently ran MiXCR on the 5' RACE reads; one entry per CDR3 protein. The sample shows fewer than 300,000 distinct CDR3 sequences, about a sixth of them seen only once. The receptor comes from a young man who had mild COVID-19 (a few samples of this study predate the infection). Cell type and time point are not known. Material for sequencing was PBMCs or a T cell subset sorted from them (not recorded which).

In DNA form, the CDR3 reads TGTGCCAGCAGTTACTCGGCCAACGCCCGGGAGCTGTTTTTT. Translating gives CASSYSANARELFF. This rearrangement joins TRBV6-6 to TRBJ2-2; D is undetermined. There are 14 residues in the CDR3. Germline V CDR1 and CDR2: MNHNY, SVGAGI (reference sequence). Between the trimmed V and J ends, which lost 0 bases and 9 bases, there was a span of 11 bases.